This T cell receptor beta chain came from a study of identical twins. General study points: Within twin pairs, the out-of-frame alpha sequences they shared showed excess low generation probability.

With template switching, a universal primer site was added, and the cDNA carried unique molecular identifiers. Via MiXCR, TCRdb re-called the 5' RACE reads, giving one row per CDR3 protein. The sample records fewer than 900,000 distinct CDR3 sequences, approximately 21% being singletons. V shed 0 bases and J shed 3 bases, with 4 bases lying between them. This CDR3 comprises 13 residues. Germline V gene lookup returns CDR1 SGDLS and CDR2 YYNGEE. Worth noting for this clonotype: The antigen remains unidentified.

The data were also submitted as part of a second study, on T cells expressing NK-cell markers.

The V and J genes are TRBV9 and TRBJ2-1; D remains unclear. Sequencing was performed on PBMCs. The sequence derives from a woman between 18 and 30 years old in good health. The CDR3 bases are TGTGCCAGCAGCGTAGTAAACTACAATGAGCAGTTCTTC. It translates to CASSVVNYNEQFF.